This T cell receptor (beta chain) was recorded in a study of cytomegalovirus exposure and HLA in healthy donors. Study background: A subsequent analysis reported that the 120 validation repertoires were produced on the same platform that had also been used for the 666 first-cohort repertoires. General study findings and limits: The CMV antigen specificity of a few CMV-associated chains was confirmed through in vitro analysis. Most sequenced TCRs were rare (though some public TCRs occurred in many donors). According to the study, 160 or so TCR beta chains were cytomegalovirus-associated.

Germline-derived CDR1 and CDR2 are SNHLY and FYNNEI. This CDR3 spans 16 amino acids. With 6 bases clipped from V and 11 bases from J, the junction kept 14 bases outside the gene matches. The count of this clone is one. What it recognizes is unknown. Profiled with immunoSEQ multiplex PCR; TCRdb holds only in-frame clones, not every one. This sample yields more than 45,000 clones, of which approximately 89% are seen a single time; around 14% belongs to the top ten. This chain links TRBV2 with TRBJ1-5, with 12 bases identical to TRBD1. The sequencing input was PBMCs. This TCR was recovered from a young woman in good health and CMV-seronegative. CDR3 DNA sequence: TGTGCCAGCAGCGACGGGGACAGGGGGCCCATTGCGGCCCAGCATTTT. As protein: CASSDGDRGPIAAQHF.